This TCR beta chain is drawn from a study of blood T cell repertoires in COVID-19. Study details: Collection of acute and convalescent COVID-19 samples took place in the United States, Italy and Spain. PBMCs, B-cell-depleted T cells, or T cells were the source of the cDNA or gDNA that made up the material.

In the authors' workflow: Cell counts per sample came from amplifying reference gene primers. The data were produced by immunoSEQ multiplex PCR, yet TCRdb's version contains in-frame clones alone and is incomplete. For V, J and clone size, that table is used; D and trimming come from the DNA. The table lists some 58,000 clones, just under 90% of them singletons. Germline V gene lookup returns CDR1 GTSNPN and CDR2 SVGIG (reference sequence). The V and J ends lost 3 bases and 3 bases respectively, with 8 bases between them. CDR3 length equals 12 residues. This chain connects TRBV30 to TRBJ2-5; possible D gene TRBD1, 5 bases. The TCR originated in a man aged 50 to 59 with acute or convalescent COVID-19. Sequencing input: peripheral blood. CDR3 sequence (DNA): TGTGCCTGGAGCAGGGATGAAGAGACCCAGTACTTC. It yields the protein CAWSRDEETQYF. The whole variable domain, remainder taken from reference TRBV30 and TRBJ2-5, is SQTIHQWPATLVQPVGSPLSLECTVEGTSNPNLYWYRQAAGRGLQLLFYSVGIGQISSEVPQNLSASRPQDRQFILSSKKLLLSDSGFYLCAWSRDEETQYFGPGTRLLVL.